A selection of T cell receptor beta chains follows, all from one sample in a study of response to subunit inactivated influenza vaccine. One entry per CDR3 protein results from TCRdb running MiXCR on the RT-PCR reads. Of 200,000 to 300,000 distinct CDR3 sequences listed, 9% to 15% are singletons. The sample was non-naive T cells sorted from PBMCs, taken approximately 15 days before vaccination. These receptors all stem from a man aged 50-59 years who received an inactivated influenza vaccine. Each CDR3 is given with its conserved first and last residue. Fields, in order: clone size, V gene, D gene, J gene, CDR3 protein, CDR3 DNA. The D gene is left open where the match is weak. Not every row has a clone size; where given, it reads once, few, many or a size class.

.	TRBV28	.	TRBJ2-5	CASSKEGRIQYF	TGTGCCAGCAGTAAGGAGGGCCGCATCCAGTACTTC
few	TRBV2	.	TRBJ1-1	CASKPGPKNTEAFF	TGTGCCAGCAAACCCGGACCGAAGAACACTGAAGCTTTCTTT
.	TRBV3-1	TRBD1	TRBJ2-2	CASRPDRTGNTGELFF	TGTGCCAGCAGACCCGATAGGACAGGGAACACCGGGGAGCTGTTTTTT
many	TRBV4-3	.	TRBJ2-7	CASSQDVGGFYEQYF	TGCGCCAGCAGCCAAGATGTAGGGGGATTCTACGAGCAGTACTTC
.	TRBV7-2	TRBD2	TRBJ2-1	CASSLAPERGGRGDEQFF	TGTGCCAGCAGCTTAGCGCCGGAGCGGGGGGGACGAGGGGATGAGCAGTTCTTC
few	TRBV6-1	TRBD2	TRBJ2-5	CASSASGAYQETQYF	TGTGCCAGCAGCGCTAGCGGGGCGTACCAAGAGACCCAGTACTTC
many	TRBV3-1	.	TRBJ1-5	CASSDRGQPQHF	TGTGCCAGCAGCGACCGAGGACAGCCCCAGCATTTT
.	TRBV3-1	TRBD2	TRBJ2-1	CASSRAGTSGRNEQFF	TGTGCCAGCAGCCGCGCCGGGACTAGCGGGAGAAATGAGCAGTTCTTC
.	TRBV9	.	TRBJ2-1	CASSPRPPGNEQFF	TGTGCCAGCAGCCCCCGACCCCCCGGGAATGAGCAGTTCTTC
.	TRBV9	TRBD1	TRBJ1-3	CASSVEAGGRNTIYF	TGTGCCAGCAGCGTAGAAGCAGGGGGCCGAAACACCATATATTTT
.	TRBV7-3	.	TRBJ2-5	CASSFQGQAQETQYF	TGTGCCAGCAGCTTCCAGGGCCAGGCTCAAGAGACCCAGTACTTC
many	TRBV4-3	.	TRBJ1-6	CASSQEVLDSPLHF	TGCGCCAGCAGCCAAGAGGTTCTTGATTCACCCCTCCACTTT
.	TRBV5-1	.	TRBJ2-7	CASSPASGATYDQYF	TGCGCCAGCAGCCCCGCATCCGGGGCAACTTACGATCAGTACTTC
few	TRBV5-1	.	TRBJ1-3	CASSLAGIRSGNTIYF	TGCGCCAGCAGCTTGGCCGGGATCCGCTCTGGAAACACCATATATTTT
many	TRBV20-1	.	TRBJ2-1	CSAPLGGFVDEQFF	TGCAGTGCTCCACTAGGGGGGTTTGTAGATGAGCAGTTCTTC
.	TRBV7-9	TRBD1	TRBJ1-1	CANSRLTGANTEAFF	TGTGCCAACAGCCGATTGACAGGGGCGAACACTGAAGCTTTCTTT
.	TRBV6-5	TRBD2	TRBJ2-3	CASSFTGTSADTQYF	TGTGCCAGCAGTTTCACCGGGACTAGCGCAGATACGCAGTATTTT
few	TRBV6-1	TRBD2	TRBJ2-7	CASMRSGRASEQYF	TGTGCCAGCATGAGAAGCGGGAGGGCCTCCGAGCAGTACTTC
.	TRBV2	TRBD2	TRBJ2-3	CASSATSGDADTQYF	TGTGCCAGCAGCGCGACTAGCGGTGACGCAGATACGCAGTATTTT
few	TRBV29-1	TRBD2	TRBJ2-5	CSAGGGLAGAQETQYF	TGCAGCGCTGGGGGCGGACTAGCGGGGGCACAAGAGACCCAGTACTTC
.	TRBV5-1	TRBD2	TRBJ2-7	CASSGAGAYEQYF	TGCGCCAGCAGCGGGGCGGGGGCCTACGAGCAGTACTTC
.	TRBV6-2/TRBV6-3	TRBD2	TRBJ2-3	CASSTLAGRTDTQYF	TGTGCCAGCAGTACCCTAGCGGGACGCACAGATACGCAGTATTTT
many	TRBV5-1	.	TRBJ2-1	CASSLLGVNEQFF	TGCGCCAGCAGCTTGCTTGGGGTTAATGAGCAGTTCTTC
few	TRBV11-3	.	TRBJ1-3	CASSNSGNTIYF	TGTGCCAGCAGTAACTCTGGAAACACCATATATTTT
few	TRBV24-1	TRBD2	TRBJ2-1	CATSDPFAGGSYNEQFF	TGTGCCACCAGTGACCCCTTCGCGGGGGGTTCCTACAATGAGCAGTTCTTC
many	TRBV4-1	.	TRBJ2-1	CASSQDKNYNEQFF	TGCGCCAGCAGCCAAGATAAGAACTACAATGAGCAGTTCTTC
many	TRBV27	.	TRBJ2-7	CASSLRLTYEQYF	TGTGCCAGCAGTTTACGGCTGACCTACGAGCAGTACTTC
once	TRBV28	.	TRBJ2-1	CASSLRGLEPEQFF	TGTGCCAGCAGTTTACGGGGATTGGAACCCGAGCAGTTCTTC
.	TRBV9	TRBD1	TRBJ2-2	CASSPRQGGTGELFF	TGTGCCAGCAGCCCGCGACAGGGTGGCACCGGGGAGCTGTTTTTT
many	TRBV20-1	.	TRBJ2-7	CSAPHREAYEQYF	TGCAGTGCACCCCACAGGGAAGCCTACGAGCAGTACTTC
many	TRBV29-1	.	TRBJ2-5	CSVEKGGETQYF	TGCAGCGTTGAAAAAGGTGGGGAGACCCAGTACTTC
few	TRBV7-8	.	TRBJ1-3	CASSLAPSLRAGNTIYF	TGTGCCAGCAGCTTAGCTCCCTCACTCAGGGCTGGAAACACCATATATTTT
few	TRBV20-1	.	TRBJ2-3	CSASLWADTQYF	TGCAGTGCTAGCCTGTGGGCAGATACGCAGTATTTT
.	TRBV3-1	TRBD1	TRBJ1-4	CASSQGRGYKLFF	TGTGCCAGCAGCCAAGGCAGGGGGTATAAACTGTTTTTT
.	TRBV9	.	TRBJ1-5	CASSVGPGKNHQPQHF	TGTGCCAGCAGCGTAGGCCCGGGGAAAAATCATCAGCCCCAGCATTTT
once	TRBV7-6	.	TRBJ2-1	CASSLASEEHWQFF	TGTGCCAGCAGCTTAGCGTCTGAGGAGCATTGGCAGTTCTTC
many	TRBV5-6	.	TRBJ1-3	CASSLGYNTIYF	TGTGCCAGCAGCTTGGGATACAACACCATATATTTT
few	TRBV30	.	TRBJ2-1	CAWSETGYNEQFF	TGTGCCTGGAGTGAGACAGGCTACAATGAGCAGTTCTTC
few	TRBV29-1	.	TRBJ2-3	CSVEARLTDTQYF	TGCAGCGTTGAAGCTCGACTTACAGATACGCAGTATTTT
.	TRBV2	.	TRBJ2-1	CASRIGSAYNEQFF	TGTGCCAGCAGGATCGGCAGCGCCTACAATGAGCAGTTCTTC
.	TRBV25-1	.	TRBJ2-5	CASSEPVATGETQYF	TGTGCCAGCAGTGAACCGGTAGCCACAGGGGAGACCCAGTACTTC
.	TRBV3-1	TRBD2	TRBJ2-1	CASSPPHGLAGVYNEQFF	TGTGCCAGCAGCCCCCCCCATGGTCTAGCGGGGGTTTACAATGAGCAGTTCTTC
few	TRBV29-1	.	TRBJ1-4	CSVIGSATNEKLFF	TGCAGCGTTATAGGTTCTGCAACTAATGAAAAACTGTTTTTT
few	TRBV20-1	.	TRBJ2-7	CSARRAAYTYEQYF	TGCAGTGCTAGACGGGCAGCATACACCTACGAGCAGTACTTC
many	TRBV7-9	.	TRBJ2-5	CASSSGPIQETQYF	TGTGCCAGCAGTTCTGGTCCGATCCAAGAGACCCAGTACTTC
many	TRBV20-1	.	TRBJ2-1	CSARRLGARRGPEQFF	TGCAGTGCTAGAAGACTGGGGGCTAGACGGGGGCCGGAGCAGTTCTTC
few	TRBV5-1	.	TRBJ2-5	CASSLVGRMSGETQYF	TGCGCCAGCAGCTTGGTGGGCAGAATGTCCGGAGAGACCCAGTACTTC
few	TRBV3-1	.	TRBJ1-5	CASSRDSSNQPQHF	TGTGCCAGCAGTCGAGACAGCTCCAATCAGCCCCAGCATTTT
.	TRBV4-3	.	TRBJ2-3	CASSSQNTDTQYF	TGCGCCAGCAGCTCACAGAACACAGATACGCAGTATTTT
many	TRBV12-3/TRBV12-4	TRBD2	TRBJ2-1	CASSLGTSGIGEQFF	TGTGCCAGCAGTTTAGGAACTAGCGGGATAGGTGAGCAGTTCTTC
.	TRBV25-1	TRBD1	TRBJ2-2	CASSRSGQWATGELFF	TGTGCCAGCAGCCGGTCGGGACAGTGGGCGACCGGGGAGCTGTTTTTT
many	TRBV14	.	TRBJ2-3	CASSSPGTPHTQYF	TGTGCCAGCAGCTCCCCGGGGACACCCCATACGCAGTATTTT
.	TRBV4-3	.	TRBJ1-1	CASSQEVGTPKTEAFF	TGCGCCAGCAGCCAAGAAGTCGGCACCCCGAAGACTGAAGCTTTCTTT
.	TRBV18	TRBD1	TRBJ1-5	CASSLGQGDWPQHF	TGTGCCAGCTCGCTTGGACAGGGGGACTGGCCCCAGCATTTT